This TCR beta chain was obtained from a study of response to subunit inactivated influenza vaccine. TCRdb re-called the RT-PCR reads through MiXCR, storing one row per CDR3 protein. The profile covers about 540,000 distinct CDR3 sequences, with approximately 22% appearing a single time and 2.5% to 3.5% taken by the ten largest. The table lists this clonotype with a few counts. This CDR3 spans 16 amino acids. The V segment lost 1 base and the J segment 7 bases; nucleotides outside the gene matches: 10. Germline loops: CDR1 MGHRA, CDR2 YSYEKL. The data were also submitted as part of a second study, on T cells expressing NK-cell markers. From that report: TCR beta cDNA was made by 5'RACE template switching with UMIs. Repertoire data for TCR beta were derived from sorted T cells (CD3+CD56+NKG2C+, CD3+CD56+NKG2C- and CD3+CD56-NKG2C+). Seven donors tested HCMV-seropositive and one tested seronegative among the eight sequenced. Once again these clonotypes came out on top in the CD3+CD56-NKG2C+ fraction of four donors.

The rearrangement uses TRBV4-1 and TRBJ2-7, with 10 bases identical to TRBD2. This clonotype was sampled from a man aged 50 to 59 who received an inactivated influenza vaccine. Sequenced here: CD4+ T cells sorted from PBMCs, sampled approximately 12 days after vaccination. The CDR3 DNA follows: TGCGCCAGCAGCCAAGTAAGAAGCGGGGGGGCGCGGGAGCAGTACTTC. This codes for CASSQVRSGGAREQYF.